One and the same sample provided the 12 T cell receptor beta chains below, sequenced in a study of cytomegalovirus exposure and HLA in healthy donors. Profiled with immunoSEQ multiplex PCR; TCRdb holds only in-frame clones, not every one. The profile shows some 120,000 clones, roughly 90% of them singletons. Sequenced material: PBMCs. The receptors stem from a young man in good health and CMV-seronegative.

V and J are TRBV5-1 and TRBJ2-1; 11 nucleotides match TRBD2. The CDR3 length is 17 residues. J gave up 2 bases and V 9 bases, and 13 bases lay outside the gene matches. CDR1 and CDR2 (germline): SGHRS, YFSETQ. The CDR3 DNA reads as TGCGCCACCCAAACCACTAGCGGGAGTGTCCCCTACAATGAGCAGTTCTTC. This codes for CATQTTSGSVPYNEQFF.

This chain connects TRBV10-3 to TRBJ2-3; the match to TRBD2 covers 7 bases. CDR1 and CDR2 from the germline V gene are ENHRY and SYGVKD. V dropped 10 bases and J dropped 5; count of bases not matched to a gene: 9. The CDR3 extends over 13 amino acids. The CDR3 protein is CATSGGLGDTQYF. The CDR3 region has the DNA TGTGCCACGTCCGGGGGGTTGGGAGATACGCAGTATTTT.

CDR3 region: CASSPLAETQYF. In nucleotides, the CDR3 is TGTGCCAGCAGCCCCTTAGCGGAGACCCAGTACTTC. This chain links TRBV7-2 with TRBJ2-5, with D possibly matching TRBD2 (5 bases). The CDR3 extends over 12 amino acids. The germline gives CDR1 SGHTA, CDR2 FQGNSA. V dropped 5 bases and J dropped 5 bases, with 9 bases sitting between them.

This sequence joins TRBV6-5 and TRBJ2-5; D not certain. With 6 bases removed from V and 1 base from J, the gap between germline ends came to 9 bases. Germline V lookup: CDR1 MNHEY, CDR2 SVGAGI. CDR3 length: 13 residues. This CDR3 reads CASSKLIQETQYF. The CDR3 coding sequence is TGTGCCAGCAGCAAGCTAATCCAAGAGACCCAGTACTTC.

The chain combines TRBV30 with TRBJ2-1, with 12 bases aligning to TRBD2. The CDR3 is made up of 16 amino acids. The junction had 5 bases not matched to a gene; V was cut back by 2 bases and J by 3 bases. Per germline, CDR1 GTSNPN and CDR2 SVGIG (reference sequence). Here the CDR3 reads CAWSTGLAGIYNEQFF. The CDR3 nucleotides are TGTGCCTGGAGTACCGGACTAGCGGGAATCTACAATGAGCAGTTCTTC.

The chain carries TRBV9 and TRBJ2-3, with 11 bases identical to TRBD2. Germline V gene sequence: CDR1 SGDLS, CDR2 YYNGEE. The CDR3 has 17 residues. V lost 3 bases and J lost 4; bases outside the gene matches: 10. CDR3 sequence reads: CASSDKTSGTGADTQYF. CDR3 nucleotides: TGTGCCAGCAGCGATAAGACTAGCGGGACTGGGGCAGATACGCAGTATTTT. Full variable domain (outside the CDR3, taken from reference TRBV9 and TRBJ2-3): DSGVTQTPKHLITATGQRVTLRCSPRSGDLSVYWYQQSLDQGLQFLIQYYNGEERAKGNILERFSAQQFPDLHSELNLSSLELGDSALYFCASSDKTSGTGADTQYFGPGTRLTVL.

This clone has just a few counts. V and J are TRBV18 and TRBJ2-1, with 8 bases aligning to TRBD2. CDR3 size: 14 residues. Looked up from germline, CDR1 is KGHSH and CDR2 is LQKENI. With 5 bases clipped from V and 5 bases from J, the junction kept 5 bases outside the gene matches. This CDR3 is CASSGSGSDNEQFF. The CDR3 DNA sequence: TGTGCCAGCTCAGGAAGCGGGAGTGACAATGAGCAGTTCTTC.

The genes are TRBV2 and TRBJ1-3, with a weak D call TRBD1 (6 bases). Per germline, CDR1 SNHLY and CDR2 FYNNEI. V was cut by 3 bases and J by 0 bases, with 12 bases left in between. This CDR3 region has 16 residues. This CDR3 is CASSDLLRGSGNTIYF. CDR3 coding DNA: TGTGCCAGCAGTGATCTACTCAGGGGCTCTGGAAACACCATATATTTT.

This chain joins TRBV5-1 and TRBJ2-1, with D possibly being TRBD2 (6 bases). The V end lost 3 bases, the J end lost 7 bases, and 14 bases lay between the germline ends. Germline CDR1 SGHRS, CDR2 YFSETQ. This CDR3 comprises 14 residues. The CDR3: CASSSTGTDNEQFF. The CDR3 nucleotides are TGCGCCAGCAGCTCGACCGGGACTGATAATGAGCAGTTCTTC.

This clone was seen just once. V is TRBV27 and J is TRBJ1-2, with D possibly matching TRBD1 (6 bases). Per the germline V gene, CDR1 is MNHEY and CDR2 is SMNVEV (reference sequence). CDR3 length: 15 residues. Trimming shortened V by 6 bases and J by 4 bases, and 18 bases separated the two germline ends. The CDR3 sequence is CASSPRGGQGYGYTF. Written as DNA, the CDR3 is TGTGCCAGCAGCCCTCGGGGGGGGCAGGGCTATGGCTACACCTTC.

The chain joins TRBV6-5 to TRBJ1-1, with D hard to call. Germline CDR1 reads MNHEY; CDR2 reads SVGAGI. Between the trimmed V and J ends, which lost 6 bases and 5 bases, there was a span of 13 bases. CDR3 length: 13 amino acids. CDR3 nucleotide sequence: TGTGCCAGCAGGCGGGAGGCGAGGACTGAAGCTTTCTTT. It codes for CASRREARTEAFF.

The chain is built from TRBV18 and TRBJ1-1, with D unresolved. Germline CDR1 reads KGHSH; CDR2 reads LQKENI. Trimming took 5 bases from V and 3 from J, leaving 10 bases between them. The CDR3 is 13 residues long. The CDR3 reads CASSTREDTEAFF. CDR3 DNA: TGTGCCAGCTCAACCCGGGAGGACACTGAAGCTTTCTTT. Full variable domain (outside the CDR3, taken from reference TRBV18 and TRBJ1-1): NAGVMQNPRHLVRRRGQEARLRCSPMKGHSHVYWYRQLPEEGLKFMVYLQKENIIDESGMPKERFSAEFPKEGPSILRIQQVVRGDSAAYFCASSTREDTEAFFGQGTRLTVV.